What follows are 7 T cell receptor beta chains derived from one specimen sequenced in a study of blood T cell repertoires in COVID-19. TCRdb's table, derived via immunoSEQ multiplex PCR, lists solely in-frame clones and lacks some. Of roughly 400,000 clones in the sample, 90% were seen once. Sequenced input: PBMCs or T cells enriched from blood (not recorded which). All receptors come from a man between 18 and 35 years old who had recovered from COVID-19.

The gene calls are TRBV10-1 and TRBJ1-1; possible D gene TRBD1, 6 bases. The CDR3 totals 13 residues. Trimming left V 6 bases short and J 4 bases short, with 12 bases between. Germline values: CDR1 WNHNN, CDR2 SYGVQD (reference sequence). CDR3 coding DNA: TGCGCCAGCAGCGCCACAGGGATCACTGAAGCTTTCTTT. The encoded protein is CASSATGITEAFF.

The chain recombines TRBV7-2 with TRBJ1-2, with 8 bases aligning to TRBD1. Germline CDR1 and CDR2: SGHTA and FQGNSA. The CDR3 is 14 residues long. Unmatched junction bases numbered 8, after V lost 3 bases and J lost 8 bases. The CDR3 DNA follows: TGTGCCAGCAGCTTGGACAGGGTGCCGCGAGGCTACACCTTC. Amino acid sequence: CASSLDRVPRGYTF.

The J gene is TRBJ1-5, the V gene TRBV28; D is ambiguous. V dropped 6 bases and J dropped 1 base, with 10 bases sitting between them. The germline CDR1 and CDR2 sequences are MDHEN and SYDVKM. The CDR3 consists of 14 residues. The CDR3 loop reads CASSAGGSNQPQHF. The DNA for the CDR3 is TGTGCCAGCAGCGCGGGTGGAAGCAATCAGCCCCAGCATTTT.

The DNA for the CDR3 is TGTGCCAGCAGTTATTCTTTAACAGGGGAACATTCACCCCTCCACTTT. The encoded protein is CASSYSLTGEHSPLHF. The chain employs TRBV6-5 and TRBJ1-6; 7 nucleotides line up with TRBD1. The germline gives CDR1 MNHEY, CDR2 SVGAGI. This CDR3 is 16 amino acids long. Trimming cost V 3 bases and J 8 bases; bases outside gene matches: 10.

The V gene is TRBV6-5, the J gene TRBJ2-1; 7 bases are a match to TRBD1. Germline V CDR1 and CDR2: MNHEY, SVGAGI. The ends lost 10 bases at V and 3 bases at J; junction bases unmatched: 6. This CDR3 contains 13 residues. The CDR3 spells CATDRLSYNEQFF. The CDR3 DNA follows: TGTGCCACGGACAGGTTGAGCTACAATGAGCAGTTCTTC.

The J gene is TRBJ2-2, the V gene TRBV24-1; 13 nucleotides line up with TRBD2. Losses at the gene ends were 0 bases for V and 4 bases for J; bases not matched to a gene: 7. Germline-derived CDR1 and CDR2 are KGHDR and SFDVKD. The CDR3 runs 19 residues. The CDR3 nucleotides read TGTGCCACCAGTGATTTGATTCGAGGACTAGCGGGAGTCACCGGGGAGCTGTTTTTT. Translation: CATSDLIRGLAGVTGELFF.

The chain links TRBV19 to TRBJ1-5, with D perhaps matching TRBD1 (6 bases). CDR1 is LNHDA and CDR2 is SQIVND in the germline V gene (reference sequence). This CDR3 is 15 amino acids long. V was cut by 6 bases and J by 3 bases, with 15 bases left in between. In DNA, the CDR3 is TGTGCCAGTAGGACGACAGGATCCTCCAATCAGCCCCAGCATTTT. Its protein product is CASRTTGSSNQPQHF.